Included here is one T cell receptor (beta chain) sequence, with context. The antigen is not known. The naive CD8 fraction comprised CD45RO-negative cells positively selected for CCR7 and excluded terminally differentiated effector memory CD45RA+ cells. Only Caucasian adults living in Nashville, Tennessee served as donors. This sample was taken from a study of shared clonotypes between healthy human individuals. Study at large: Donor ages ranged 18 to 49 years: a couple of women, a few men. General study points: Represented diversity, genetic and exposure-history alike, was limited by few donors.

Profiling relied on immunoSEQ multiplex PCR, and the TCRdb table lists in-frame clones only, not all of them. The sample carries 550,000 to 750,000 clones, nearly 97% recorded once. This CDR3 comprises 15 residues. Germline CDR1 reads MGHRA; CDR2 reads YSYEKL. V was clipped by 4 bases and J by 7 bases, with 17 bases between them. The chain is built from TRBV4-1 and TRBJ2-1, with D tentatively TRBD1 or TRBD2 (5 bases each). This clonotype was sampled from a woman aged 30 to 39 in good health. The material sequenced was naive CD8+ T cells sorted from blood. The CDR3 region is CASSLWGSTGNEQFF. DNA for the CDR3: TGCGCCAGCAGCCTGTGGGGGAGTACGGGGAATGAGCAGTTCTTC.